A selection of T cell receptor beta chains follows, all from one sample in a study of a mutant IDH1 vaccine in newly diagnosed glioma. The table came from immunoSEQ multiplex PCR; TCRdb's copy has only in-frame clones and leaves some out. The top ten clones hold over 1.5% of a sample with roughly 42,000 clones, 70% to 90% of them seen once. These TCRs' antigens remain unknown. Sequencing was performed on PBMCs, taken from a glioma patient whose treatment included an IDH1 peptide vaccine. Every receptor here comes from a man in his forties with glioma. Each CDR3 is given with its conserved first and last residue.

CDR3 protein: CASSITRDFLYEQYF
V gene: TRBV2

CDR3 protein: CASSEGLAGIYEQYF
V gene: TRBV6-1

CDR3 protein: CASSVGLAGGPRHEQYF
V gene: TRBV9

CDR3 protein: CASKDTGRGNGYTF
V gene: TRBV6-5

CDR3 protein: CATSRDVTGGSGEQYF
V gene: TRBV15

CDR3 protein: CASSLGKGGELFF
V gene: TRBV6-1

CDR3 protein: CASSPKETQYF
V gene: TRBV18

CDR3 protein: CASSIVGPNEQFF
V gene: TRBV19

CDR3 protein: CASSAYASGKDTGELFF
V gene: TRBV9

CDR3 protein: CASRPGLGYIQYF
V gene: TRBV19

CDR3 protein: CASSRDFLTDTQYF
V gene: TRBV11-3

CDR3 protein: CASSFGGTVRRETQYF
V gene: TRBV7-2

CDR3 protein: CSAYFSGRAYEQYF
V gene: TRBV29-1

CDR3 protein: CASAQGQIRKNIQYF
V gene: TRBV19

CDR3 protein: CASSPTGTGSYEQYF
V gene: TRBV11-2

CDR3 protein: CATSRDPYQVQHF
V gene: TRBV15

CDR3 protein: CASSSGDTQYF
V gene: TRBV6-6

CDR3 protein: CASSQARTGGAGDTQYF
V gene: TRBV4-1

CDR3 protein: CASSDWGGSSYNEQFF
V gene: TRBV9

CDR3 protein: CSAEGGSPYNEQFF
V gene: TRBV29-1

CDR3 protein: CASSLSGSSNNEQFF
V gene: TRBV27

CDR3 protein: CASTLRGLAGGHNEQFF
V gene: TRBV19

CDR3 protein: CASSLGTRSAVDF
V gene: TRBV7-2

CDR3 protein: CATSRAVAGGNQPQHF
V gene: TRBV15

CDR3 protein: CASSAASAISGANVLTF
V gene: TRBV27

CDR3 protein: CASSPGDSEQFF
V gene: TRBV18

CDR3 protein: CASSSKRDVSYNEQFF
V gene: TRBV7-7

CDR3 protein: CASSKTSGADTQYF
V gene: TRBV7-2

CDR3 protein: CASSLGLVDTDTQYF
V gene: TRBV7-8

CDR3 protein: CASSTAGGEETQYF
V gene: TRBV7-6

CDR3 protein: CASSPGHDYQPQHF
V gene: TRBV19

CDR3 protein: CASSIDRGRSDTQYF
V gene: TRBV19

CDR3 protein: CASSLLPGVDTEAFF
V gene: TRBV5-1

CDR3 protein: CATTARYGGADTQYF
V gene: TRBV15

CDR3 protein: CASSLDYWSSYEQYF
V gene: TRBV11-2

CDR3 protein: CASSPSPYNEQFF
V gene: TRBV6-5

CDR3 protein: CASSRDSQETQYF
V gene: TRBV5-1

CDR3 protein: CASNYNTEAFF
V gene: TRBV2

CDR3 protein: CASSFGTSYEQYF
V gene: TRBV11-2

CDR3 protein: CASSAGLVGGELFF
V gene: TRBV7-2

CDR3 protein: CATSTDRDRTGELFF
V gene: TRBV15

CDR3 protein: CASSYEWEGGQYF
V gene: TRBV6-5

CDR3 protein: CASSPWDFSYEQYF
V gene: TRBV14

CDR3 protein: CASSDADTRNTIYF
V gene: TRBV5-5

CDR3 protein: CASSLGDGFSVGTGELFF
V gene: TRBV11-2

CDR3 protein: CASSLGRKETQYF
V gene: TRBV7-2

CDR3 protein: CASSYPDSRNQPQHF
V gene: TRBV6-6

CDR3 protein: CASSWGAGYNEQFF
V gene: TRBV19

CDR3 protein: CASSQGPNEKLFF
V gene: TRBV5-1

CDR3 protein: CASSLASGLNQPQHF
V gene: TRBV7-6

CDR3 protein: CASSLAGRTTDTQYF
V gene: TRBV7-9